Given below is one T cell receptor (beta chain) in context. These data originate in a study of blood T cell repertoires in COVID-19. About the research overall: The United States, Italy and Spain supplied acute and convalescent COVID-19 samples. PBMCs, B-cell-depleted T cells, or T cells provided the cDNA or gDNA that made up the material.

Source study methods: Amplification of reference gene primers provided the estimated nucleated cell counts. Measured with immunoSEQ multiplex PCR; TCRdb has only the in-frame clones, and not every one. That table supplies the V and J calls and clone size; D and trimming were determined from the DNA. This table holds 250,000 or so clones, roughly 87% found once. The V end lost 0 bases, the J end lost 0 bases, and 9 bases lay between the germline ends. Germline CDR1 and CDR2: LGHNA and YNFKEQ. CDR3 length equals 16 residues. The receptor was derived from a man younger than 35 with active or convalescent COVID-19. V gene TRBV4-2 combines with J gene TRBJ1-3; D gene unclear. Sequencing used peripheral blood. CDR3 nucleotide sequence: TGTGCCAGCAGCCAAGATTCAGGCTTCTCTGGAAACACCATATATTTT. Encoded protein: CASSQDSGFSGNTIYF.